This T cell receptor beta chain is from a study of cytomegalovirus exposure and HLA in healthy donors. Overall study findings and caveats: An observed cluster of highly shared sequence variants was recorded as a likely sequencing artifact.

Remarks on this clone: Its antigen is not known.

The CDR3 has 13 residues. Trimming removed 0 bases from V and 11 bases from J, with 14 bases in between. Germline CDR1 SGHRS, CDR2 YFSETQ. The PCR had 60 Vbeta and 13 Jbeta primers. Here immunoSEQ multiplex PCR was the method, and the copy in TCRdb shows in-frame clones only, minus some. This table has 230,000 or so clones, around 90% appearing once. This rearrangement joins TRBV5-1 to TRBJ2-5; a weak D match, TRBD1 (6 bases). The sample comprised PBMCs. The TCR originated in a girl aged 2 to 9 in good health and CMV-seronegative. Here the CDR3 reads CASSLDRAGEQYF. The CDR3 bases are TGCGCCAGCAGCTTGGACAGGGCGGGTGAGCAGTACTTC.